The 30 T cell receptor beta chains below all came from one sample that was sequenced in a study of T-cell memory formation after mild COVID-19. A single record per CDR3 protein comes from TCRdb applying MiXCR to the 5' RACE reads. The sample records some 210,000 distinct CDR3 sequences, around 25% being singletons. The sequencing input was PBMCs or a T cell subset sorted from them (not recorded which). The source is an adult woman who had mild COVID-19 (a few samples of this study predate the infection). Cell type and time point are not known.

This clonotype was detected only a few times. The J gene is TRBJ2-3, the V gene TRBV5-5; tentative D call: TRBD1 (6 bases). The CDR3 loop spans 15 amino acids. Trimming took 4 bases from V and 2 from J, leaving 14 bases between them. CDR1 is SGHKS and CDR2 is YYEKEE in the germline V gene (reference sequence). The CDR3 sequence is CASSNDGTSTDTQYF. The DNA for the CDR3 is TGTGCCAGCAGCAACGACGGGACATCCACAGATACGCAGTATTTT.

The table lists this clonotype with a few counts. The CDR3 DNA reads TGCGCCAGCAGCGGATCCGGGGCGAGTGTACCGAAAGAGACCCAGTACTTC. Protein sequence: CASSGSGASVPKETQYF. The V and J genes are TRBV5-1 and TRBJ2-5; D may correspond to TRBD1 or TRBD2 (5 bases each). Germline CDR1 and CDR2: SGHRS and YFSETQ. V lost 4 bases, J lost 3 bases, and 22 bases lay in between. The CDR3 loop spans 17 amino acids.

This clonotype appeared many times. J is TRBJ2-7 and V is TRBV18; 7 positions match TRBD1. J gave up 2 bases and V 8 bases, and 6 bases lay outside the gene matches. The CDR3 consists of 13 residues. Germline V gene data show CDR1 as KGHSH and CDR2 as LQKENI. In DNA, the CDR3 is TGTGCCAGCAGCCCGGGACAGACCTACGAGCAGTACTTC. Translation gives CASSPGQTYEQYF.

This clonotype was counted a few times. The chain uses TRBV2 and TRBJ2-3, with D possibly matching TRBD2 (6 bases). With 6 bases removed from V and 4 bases from J, the gap between germline ends came to 17 bases. Germline V gives CDR1 SNHLY, CDR2 FYNNEI. The CDR3 is 15 residues long. CDR3 in DNA: TGTGCCAGCAGACGTGGCGGGACCGGGCCAGATACGCAGTATTTT. It yields the protein CASRRGGTGPDTQYF.

This clonotype was seen a few times. The chain couples TRBV12-3 or TRBV12-4 to TRBJ1-1, with 9 bases that match TRBD1. V lost 4 bases to trimming and J lost 0 bases; unmatched junction nucleotides: 3. The CDR3 runs 15 residues. The chain's CDR3 is CASSSYRGLNTEAFF. DNA of the CDR3: TGTGCCAGCAGTTCCTACAGGGGGCTGAACACTGAAGCTTTCTTT.

This clonotype has at least ten counts. The junction and the germline gene differ at one end; a read error may be behind it. This rearrangement joins TRBV5-1 to TRBJ2-7; D is unresolved. This CDR3 has 12 amino acids. Germline V CDR1 and CDR2: SGHRS, YFSETQ. CDR3: CASSLSSYEQYF. In nucleotides, the CDR3 is TGTGCCAGCAGCTTATCCTCCTACGAGCAGTACTTC.

This chain connects TRBV4-3 to TRBJ2-1; a possible D gene is TRBD1 (6 bases). The V and J ends lost 3 bases and 2 bases respectively, with 20 bases between them. The CDR3 totals 18 residues. CDR1 and CDR2 (germline): LGHNA, YSLEER. The CDR3 sequence: CASSQRPTGKRAYNEQFF. CDR3 coding DNA: TGCGCCAGCAGCCAGAGACCAACAGGGAAAAGGGCCTACAATGAGCAGTTCTTC.

The CDR3 DNA is TGTGCCTGGAGTGTTCGACACGTCCTGGAGACCCAGTACTTC. This encodes CAWSVRHVLETQYF. This chain connects TRBV30 to TRBJ2-5; D uncertain. The CDR3 is 14 residues long. Germline CDR1 GTSNPN, CDR2 SVGIG (reference sequence). Trimming removed 0 bases from V and 5 bases from J, with 13 bases in between.

The rearrangement joins TRBV27 to TRBJ2-1; D may match TRBD1 or TRBD2 (5 bases each). The CDR3 spans 14 residues. Between the trimmed V and J ends, which lost 8 bases and 8 bases, there was a span of 19 bases. Per the germline V gene, CDR1 is MNHEY and CDR2 is SMNVEV (reference sequence). CDR3: CASSPGGAIHEQFF. CDR3 in DNA: TGTGCCAGCTCGCCTGGGGGAGCGATCCATGAGCAGTTCTTC.

This clonotype has just a few counts. J is TRBJ2-6 and V is TRBV12-3 or TRBV12-4, with a possible D match to TRBD1 (6 bases). Trimming took off 1 base at V and 4 bases at J, with 11 bases between the two ends. The CDR3 is 16 residues long. CDR3 DNA sequence: TGTGCCAGCAGTTTAGACAGGGTTCCCGGGGCCAACGTCCTGACTTTC. This gives the protein CASSLDRVPGANVLTF.

This clonotype was found a few times. The genes are TRBV3-1 and TRBJ2-7, with unresolved D. V was trimmed by 2 bases and J by 4 bases, leaving 9 bases between them. The V gene's germline CDR1 is LGHDT and CDR2 YNNKEL (reference sequence). The CDR3 has 13 residues. The CDR3 reads CASSQRAGYEQYF. The DNA of the CDR3 is TGTGCCAGCAGCCAACGGGCCGGATACGAGCAGTACTTC.

The genes are TRBV4-3 and TRBJ1-1; D is undetermined. The germline V gene has CDR1 LGHNA and CDR2 YSLEER. Trimming took 0 bases from V and 3 from J, leaving 14 bases between them. There are 16 residues in the CDR3. CDR3 bases: TGCGCCAGCAGCCAAGAGTCGGGCCGGAGGGACACTGAAGCTTTCTTT. It specifies CASSQESGRRDTEAFF.

The genes are TRBV13 and TRBJ1-3; weak D call: TRBD1 (6 bases). V lost 2 bases, J lost 0 bases, and 11 bases lay in between. Germline V CDR1 and CDR2: PRHDT, FYEKMQ (reference sequence). CDR3 size: 16 residues. CDR3: CASSLLQGSSGNTIYF. CDR3 nucleotide sequence: TGTGCCAGCAGCTTACTCCAGGGGAGCTCTGGAAACACCATATATTTT.

The V gene is TRBV3-1, the J gene TRBJ2-6, with D unclear. With 2 bases removed from V and 4 bases from J, the gap between germline ends came to 3 bases. Germline CDR1 is LGHDT and CDR2 is YNNKEL (reference sequence). The CDR3 covers 13 residues. The CDR3 coding sequence is TGTGCCAGCAGCCAAAAAGGGGCCAACGTCCTGACTTTC. Protein product: CASSQKGANVLTF.

The chain carries TRBV6-2 or TRBV6-3 and TRBJ1-1, with D hard to call. This CDR3 has 14 residues. CDR1 and CDR2 (germline): MNHEY, SVGEGT. Deletions cut 6 bases from V and 1 base from J, with 12 bases between. Here the CDR3 reads CASSNPDRNTEAFF. The CDR3 DNA follows: TGTGCCAGCAGCAACCCGGACCGGAACACTGAAGCTTTCTTT.

The J gene is TRBJ2-3, the V gene TRBV6-5; the match to TRBD2 covers 9 bases. Trimming took 0 bases from V and 6 from J; bases not matched to a gene: 7. The CDR3 runs 16 residues. Germline V gene sequence: CDR1 MNHEY, CDR2 SVGAGI. The CDR3, as DNA: TGTGCCAGCAGTTACTCACAGCGGGGGGCCGGGGATACGCAGTATTTT. Translating gives CASSYSQRGAGDTQYF.

In its sample, this clonotype was seen once. J is TRBJ2-5 and V is TRBV7-2; D ambiguous. Looked up from germline, CDR1 is SGHTA and CDR2 is FQGNSA. The CDR3 has 15 residues. V shed 4 bases and J shed 1 base, with 13 bases lying between them. DNA for the CDR3: TGTGCCAGCAGCTCGCTCGGTGGGCCCCAAGAGACCCAGTACTTC. As protein: CASSSLGGPQETQYF.

The sample holds a few counts of this clonotype. The DNA of the CDR3 is TGTGCCAGCTCACCCGGAGGTCCGAACACTGAAGCTTTCTTT. Translated: CASSPGGPNTEAFF. The rearrangement joins TRBV18 to TRBJ1-1; D is uncertain. V gave up 3 bases and J gave up 1 base, with 9 bases separating them. CDR1 KGHSH and CDR2 LQKENI come from the germline V gene. CDR3 length equals 14 residues. Together with reference TRBV18 and TRBJ1-1, the CDR3 gives the full variable domain: NAGVMQNPRHLVRRRGQEARLRCSPMKGHSHVYWYRQLPEEGLKFMVYLQKENIIDESGMPKERFSAEFPKEGPSILRIQQVVRGDSAAYFCASSPGGPNTEAFFGQGTRLTVV.

The V call is TRBV6-5, the J call TRBJ1-1; D is perhaps TRBD1 (5 bases). There are 14 residues in the CDR3. Germline CDR1 MNHEY, CDR2 SVGAGI. Trimming cost V 0 bases and J 6 bases, with 11 bases left between them. The CDR3 sequence is CASSYSNGGPEAFF. As DNA, the CDR3 is TGTGCCAGCAGTTACTCGAACGGGGGTCCTGAAGCTTTCTTT.

The chain has TRBV29-1 and TRBJ2-5; D may be TRBD1 (6 bases). The CDR3 spans 15 residues. Trimming pared 3 bases from V and 3 bases from J, leaving 17 bases between. The germline V gene has CDR1 SQVTM and CDR2 ANQGSEA. CDR3 residues: CSVEAHVQGKETQYF. CDR3 bases: TGCAGCGTTGAGGCCCATGTCCAGGGGAAAGAGACCCAGTACTTC.

V gene TRBV19 combines with J gene TRBJ2-7, with D possibly being TRBD1 (6 bases). Trimming left V 2 bases short and J 3 bases short, with 11 bases between. The CDR3 has 14 amino acids. CDR1 is LNHDA and CDR2 is SQIVND in the germline V gene (reference sequence). The CDR3 is CASSIQGLLYEQYF. CDR3 nucleotide sequence: TGTGCCAGTAGTATACAGGGGTTACTCTACGAGCAGTACTTC.

The chain is built from TRBV20-1 and TRBJ2-1; D remains ambiguous. This CDR3 contains 11 residues. V dropped 5 bases and J dropped 4 bases, with 6 bases sitting between them. Germline lookup yields CDR1 DFQATT and CDR2 SNEGSKA (reference sequence). The CDR3 DNA reads as TGCAGTGCTCACTGGTACAATGAGCAGTTCTTC. The encoded protein is CSAHWYNEQFF.

The table lists this clonotype with a few counts. The rearrangement joins TRBV4-1 to TRBJ1-4; D gene ambiguous. The CDR3 has 16 amino acids. The germline CDR1 and CDR2 sequences are MGHRA and YSYEKL. Deletions cut 1 base from V and 4 bases from J, with 13 bases between. As DNA, the CDR3 is TGCGCCAGCAGCCAAGGAAGGCGGCGGATTAATGAAAAACTGTTTTTT. It translates to CASSQGRRRINEKLFF.

The gene calls are TRBV15 and TRBJ2-2; no reliable D call. The germline CDR1 and CDR2 sequences are LNHNV and YYDKDF (reference sequence). The ends were cut back, 6 bases at V and 4 bases at J, with 9 bases in the middle. The CDR3 is 13 residues long. CDR3: CATRTGSTGELFF. The CDR3 DNA is TGTGCCACCAGAACTGGCAGCACCGGGGAGCTGTTTTTT.

CDR3 in DNA: TGTGCCAGCTCACCACCCGAAGGGACCCCCTACGAGCAGTACTTC. It translates to CASSPPEGTPYEQYF. The chain joins TRBV18 to TRBJ2-7, with D possibly being TRBD1 or TRBD2 (5 bases each). Trimming pared 0 bases from V and 2 bases from J, leaving 11 bases between. Germline V lookup: CDR1 KGHSH, CDR2 LQKENI. This CDR3 contains 15 residues.

The chain uses TRBV30 and TRBJ2-3; 12 nucleotides agree with TRBD2. The CDR3 sequence is 16 residues long. J lost 2 bases, V lost 2 bases, and 5 bases had no gene match. Germline V gene data show CDR1 as GTSNPN and CDR2 as SVGIG (reference sequence). The CDR3 DNA sequence: TGTGCCTGGAGTAGAGGACTAGCGGGGAACACAGATACGCAGTATTTT. Protein: CAWSRGLAGNTDTQYF. Drawing the rest from reference TRBV30 and TRBJ2-3, the complete variable domain is SQTIHQWPATLVQPVGSPLSLECTVEGTSNPNLYWYRQAAGRGLQLLFYSVGIGQISSEVPQNLSASRPQDRQFILSSKKLLLSDSGFYLCAWSRGLAGNTDTQYFGPGTRLTVL.

The chain employs TRBV29-1 and TRBJ1-5; D is perhaps TRBD1 (6 bases). The germline CDR1 and CDR2 sequences are SQVTM and ANQGSEA. Trimming took 6 bases from V and 7 from J, leaving 16 bases between them. The CDR3 length is 13 residues. The CDR3 nucleotides read TGCAGCGTCCAAAGGGGGAGCGGACAGCCCCAGCATTTT. Translated: CSVQRGSGQPQHF.

The V and J genes are TRBV5-6 and TRBJ1-2, with 11 bases identical to TRBD1. This CDR3 spans 15 amino acids. Losses at the gene ends were 5 bases for V and 3 bases for J; bases not matched to a gene: 6. Germline-derived CDR1 and CDR2 are SGHDT and YYEEEE. CDR3 in amino acids: CASRFKDRGHYGYTF. DNA of the CDR3: TGTGCCAGCAGGTTCAAGGACAGGGGGCACTATGGCTACACCTTC.

This chain connects TRBV7-2 to TRBJ1-2; 8 bases are a match to TRBD1. The V and J ends lost 5 bases and 6 bases, in that order; junction bases with no gene match: 5. In germline, CDR1 is SGHTA, CDR2 FQGNSA. The CDR3 consists of 13 residues. Here the CDR3 reads CASSTGQVNGYTF. In nucleotides, the CDR3 is TGTGCCAGCAGCACGGGACAGGTCAATGGCTACACCTTC.

This clonotype was observed a few times. This rearrangement joins TRBV7-9 to TRBJ2-6, with 8 bases that match TRBD1. The CDR3 is made up of 17 amino acids. Germline assignment: CDR1 SEHNR and CDR2 FQNEAQ (reference sequence). With 0 bases clipped from V and 2 bases from J, the junction kept 3 bases outside the gene matches. Here the CDR3 reads CASSLASQGAGANVLTF. The CDR3 DNA sequence: TGTGCCAGCAGCTTAGCCTCACAGGGGGCTGGGGCCAACGTCCTGACTTTC.